This entry features one T cell receptor (beta chain) sequence. The table came from immunoSEQ multiplex PCR; TCRdb's copy has only in-frame clones and leaves some out. This sample has approximately 500,000 clones; nearly 90% occur once, and the top ten carry roughly 0.84%. The germline V gene has CDR1 MNHEY and CDR2 SMNVEV (reference sequence). This CDR3 is built from 16 residues. The trim removed 0 bases at V and 8 bases at J, leaving 7 bases unmatched. This record comes from a study of blood T cell repertoires in COVID-19. This receptor was identified in a man between 18 and 35 years old with COVID-19, enrolled during active disease. Sample: peripheral blood. This chain uses TRBV27 with TRBJ2-2, with TRBD2 identical over 9 bases. CDR3 in DNA: TGTGCCAGCAGTTTATCTGGCGGGAGGGCCGGTGGGGAGCTGTTTTTT. Translated, it gives CASSLSGGRAGGELFF.